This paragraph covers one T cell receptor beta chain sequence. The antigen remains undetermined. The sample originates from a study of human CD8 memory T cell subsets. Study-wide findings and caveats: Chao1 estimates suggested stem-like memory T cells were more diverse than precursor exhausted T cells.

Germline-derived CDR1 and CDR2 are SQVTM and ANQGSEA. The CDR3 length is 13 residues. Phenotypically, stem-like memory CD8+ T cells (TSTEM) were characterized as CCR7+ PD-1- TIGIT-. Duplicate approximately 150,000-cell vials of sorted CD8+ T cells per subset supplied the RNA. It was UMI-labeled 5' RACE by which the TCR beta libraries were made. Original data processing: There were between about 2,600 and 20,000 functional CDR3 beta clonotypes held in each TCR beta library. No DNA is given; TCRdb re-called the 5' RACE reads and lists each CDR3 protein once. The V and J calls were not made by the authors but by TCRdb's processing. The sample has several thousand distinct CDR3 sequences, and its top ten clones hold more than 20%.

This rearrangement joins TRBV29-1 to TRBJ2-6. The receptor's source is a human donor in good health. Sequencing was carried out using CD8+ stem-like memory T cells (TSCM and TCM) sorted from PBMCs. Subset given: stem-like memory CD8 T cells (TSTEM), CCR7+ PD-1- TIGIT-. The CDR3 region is CSVVSSGANVLTF.